One sample yielded the 26 T cell receptor beta chains listed below, sequenced in a study of blood T cell repertoires in COVID-19. Here immunoSEQ multiplex PCR was the method, and the copy in TCRdb shows in-frame clones only, minus some. The sample lists roughly 280,000 clones; 70% to 90% were seen once. Sequencing was carried out using peripheral blood. These receptor sequences come from a woman aged 70-85 years with acute or convalescent COVID-19.

The rearrangement joins TRBV5-1 to TRBJ2-5; TRBD1 is a possible D gene (6 bases). Germline-derived CDR1 and CDR2 are SGHRS and YFSETQ. The V end lost 0 bases, the J end lost 5 bases, and 17 bases lay between the germline ends. This CDR3 region has 16 residues. CDR3 nucleotide sequence: TGCGCCAGCAGCTTGGGGGACATATCCGTCGGTGAGACCCAGTACTTC. Its translation: CASSLGDISVGETQYF.

This rearrangement joins TRBV5-1 to TRBJ2-4; 7 nucleotides match TRBD2. The germline CDR1 and CDR2 sequences are SGHRS and YFSETQ. The CDR3 loop spans 13 amino acids. Unmatched junction bases numbered 4, after V lost 2 bases and J lost 8 bases. The CDR3 nucleotides are TGCGCCAGCAGCTTCTCTAGCGGTTACATTCAGTACTTC. This gives the protein CASSFSSGYIQYF.

The V call is TRBV11-2, the J call TRBJ1-1; weak D call: TRBD1 (5 bases). Germline-derived CDR1 and CDR2 are SGHAT and FQNNGV. The CDR3 is made up of 11 amino acids. Trimming pared 1 base from V and 8 bases from J, leaving 5 bases between. The CDR3 reads CASSLGTEAFF. The CDR3, as DNA: TGTGCCAGCAGCTTAGGGACAGAAGCTTTCTTT. The variable domain in full, with the rest retrieved from reference TRBV11-2 and TRBJ1-1, is EAGVAQSPRYKIIEKRQSVAFWCNPISGHATLYWYQQILGQGPKLLIQFQNNGVVDDSQLPKDRFSAERLKGVDSTLKIQPAKLEDSAVYLCASSLGTEAFFGQGTRLTVV.

The chain uses TRBV2 and TRBJ2-2; unclear D gene. Trimming left V 2 bases short and J 1 base short, with 8 bases between. The germline CDR1 and CDR2 sequences are SNHLY and FYNNEI. The CDR3 totals 15 residues. The DNA for the CDR3 is TGTGCCAGCAGTGAAAGGCGGCTGAACACCGGGGAGCTGTTTTTT. Encoded protein: CASSERRLNTGELFF.

The rearrangement links TRBV12-3 or TRBV12-4 to TRBJ2-7; tentatively, D is TRBD2 (6 bases). Trimming left V 7 bases short and J 3 bases short, with 10 bases between. This CDR3 is 12 amino acids long. CDR3 sequence (DNA): TGTGCCAGCACCGTGGGAGGCTACGAGCAGTACTTC. Its protein product is CASTVGGYEQYF.

The CDR3 sequence: CASRTLGQGSPTREKLFF. The CDR3 bases are TGCGCCAGCAGAACTCTCGGACAGGGTAGCCCCACCCGGGAAAAACTGTTTTTT. The gene calls are TRBV4-1 and TRBJ1-4, with TRBD1 identical over 8 bases. V shed 6 bases, J shed 8 bases, and the junction held 20 bases outside the gene matches. CDR1 and CDR2 from the germline V gene are MGHRA and YSYEKL. This CDR3 has 18 residues.

This clone was counted a few times. V usage is TRBV2 and J usage is TRBJ2-7, with TRBD2 as a possible D gene (6 bases). Trimming removed 6 bases at V and 5 bases at J, with 8 bases between. CDR1 is SNHLY and CDR2 is FYNNEI in the germline V gene. This CDR3 has 11 residues. The CDR3 protein is CASSASDEQYF. DNA for the CDR3: TGTGCCAGCAGCGCTAGCGACGAGCAGTACTTC. The whole variable domain, filled in from reference TRBV2 and TRBJ2-7, reads EPEVTQTPSHQVTQMGQEVILRCVPISNHLYFYWYRQILGQKVEFLVSFYNNEISEKSEIFDDQFSVERPDGSNFTLKIRSTKLEDSAMYFCASSASDEQYFGPGTRLTVT.

The chain links TRBV3-1 (or the pseudogene TRBV3-2) to TRBJ2-7, with D perhaps matching TRBD2 (5 bases). V shed 1 base and J shed 5 bases, with 12 bases lying between them. The germline V gene encodes CDR1 LGHDT and CDR2 YNNKEL (reference sequence). This CDR3 contains 14 residues. The CDR3 sequence is CASSQVAGNNEQYF. The CDR3 DNA is TGTGCCAGCAGCCAAGTAGCCGGGAACAACGAGCAGTACTTC.

V gene TRBV3-1 (or the pseudogene TRBV3-2) combines with J gene TRBJ2-7; maybe TRBD1 (5 bases). The CDR3 sequence is 14 residues long. Per the germline V gene, CDR1 is LGHDT and CDR2 is YNNKEL (reference sequence). Trimming removed 1 base at V and 7 bases at J, with 14 bases between. The CDR3 DNA follows: TGTGCCAGCAGCCAAGCCACAGGTATTGGGGAGCAGTACTTC. Protein sequence: CASSQATGIGEQYF.

The V call is TRBV29-1, the J call TRBJ2-1; D possibly corresponds to TRBD1 (5 bases). The germline V and J ends were trimmed by 6 bases and 1 base, with 13 bases remaining between them. CDR3 size: 14 residues. Germline CDR1 SQVTM, CDR2 ANQGSEA. CDR3 region: CSVSQGGSYNEQFF. CDR3 in DNA: TGCAGCGTCTCTCAGGGTGGATCCTACAATGAGCAGTTCTTC.

This rearrangement joins TRBV5-5 to TRBJ1-4, with a possible D match to TRBD1 (6 bases). The CDR3 has 15 residues. Germline V gives CDR1 SGHKS, CDR2 YYEKEE (reference sequence). Trimming left V 6 bases short and J 5 bases short, with 17 bases between. CDR3 sequence (DNA): TGTGCCAGCATTGACATAGGGGGACCAAATGAAAAACTGTTTTTT. Translating it yields CASIDIGGPNEKLFF.

The chain joins TRBV28 to TRBJ2-7; D remains unclear. Germline CDR1 reads MDHEN; CDR2 reads SYDVKM. Trimming shortened V by 6 bases and J by 1 base, and 10 bases separated the two germline ends. The CDR3 is made up of 13 amino acids. The CDR3 region has the DNA TGTGCCAGCAGGGGCGTGGTATCCTACGAGCAGTACTTC. This codes for CASRGVVSYEQYF.

J is TRBJ2-4 and V is TRBV21-1; TRBD1 is the table's D call and was not checked against the DNA. TRBV21-1 is noted as a pseudogene. The CDR3 length is 19 residues. Here the CDR3 DNA reads TGTGCCAGCAGCAGCAAGTCCCGACAGGGAAGGCGAGCCAAAAACATTCAGTACTTC. It yields the protein CASSSKSRQGRRAKNIQYF.

The chain employs TRBV7-2 and TRBJ2-7; 9 bases fit TRBD2. The ends lost 5 bases at V and 5 bases at J; junction bases unmatched: 10. The CDR3 loop spans 15 amino acids. CDR1 is SGHTA and CDR2 is FQGNSA in the germline V gene. CDR3 sequence: CASSMAGGPNNEQYF. In nucleotides, the CDR3 is TGTGCCAGCAGCATGGCGGGGGGGCCGAACAACGAGCAGTACTTC. Supplemented by reference TRBV7-2 and TRBJ2-7, the full variable domain reads GAGVSQSPSNKVTEKGKDVELRCDPISGHTALYWYRQSLGQGLEFLIYFQGNSAPDKSGLPSDRFSAERTGGSVSTLTIQRTQQEDSAVYLCASSMAGGPNNEQYFGPGTRLTVT.

This chain connects TRBV7-9 to TRBJ2-5; the match to TRBD1 covers 9 bases. The CDR3 loop spans 15 amino acids. In germline, CDR1 is SEHNR, CDR2 FQNEAQ (reference sequence). V lost 3 bases, J lost 3 bases, and 5 bases stayed unmatched. The CDR3 sequence is CASSLGTGTEETQYF. In DNA, the CDR3 is TGTGCCAGCAGCTTGGGGACAGGGACCGAAGAGACCCAGTACTTC.

The V gene is TRBV2, the J gene TRBJ2-4, with D perhaps matching TRBD2 (5 bases). Germline loops: CDR1 SNHLY, CDR2 FYNNEI. V lost 6 bases, J lost 9 bases, and 15 bases lay in between. The CDR3 covers 13 residues. CDR3 nucleotides: TGTGCCAGCAGCGTGGACTCGAAGAGCATTCAGTACTTC. Translating gives CASSVDSKSIQYF.

The V and J genes are TRBV10-1 and TRBJ2-3; no firm D call. Germline values: CDR1 WNHNN, CDR2 SYGVQD (reference sequence). Trimming stripped 0 bases from V and 8 bases from J, with 15 bases between. CDR3 length: 15 amino acids. CDR3 sequence (DNA): TGCGCCAGCAGTGAGTCCTACCCCCTCCCGGGTACGCAGTATTTT. It is translated as CASSESYPLPGTQYF.

This chain uses TRBV28 with TRBJ2-7, with 8 nucleotides matching TRBD1. This CDR3 has 16 amino acids. The V gene's germline CDR1 is MDHEN and CDR2 SYDVKM. The ends lost 4 bases at V and 3 bases at J; junction bases unmatched: 11. CDR3 in amino acids: CASSSPAGTGLYEQYF. CDR3 DNA sequence: TGTGCCAGCAGTTCGCCCGCCGGGACAGGACTCTACGAGCAGTACTTC.

The rearrangement links TRBV7-9 to TRBJ1-1; perhaps TRBD1 as D (6 bases). Trimming shortened V by 1 base and J by 4 bases, and 16 bases separated the two germline ends. CDR3 length equals 16 residues. Germline values: CDR1 SEHNR, CDR2 FQNEAQ (reference sequence). In DNA form, the CDR3 reads TGTGCCAGCAGCTTAGGGTTGTGGGGACAAGTCACTGAAGCTTTCTTT. Translation gives CASSLGLWGQVTEAFF.

This clone has just one count. This sequence joins TRBV19 and TRBJ1-1; D uncertain. CDR3 length: 13 residues. Germline assignment: CDR1 LNHDA and CDR2 SQIVND (reference sequence). V was shortened by 4 bases and J by 1 base, with 7 bases between the two germline ends. The CDR3 DNA is TGTGCCAGTAGTAGGCCCAAGAACACTGAAGCTTTCTTT. Residues: CASSRPKNTEAFF.

V usage is TRBV2 and J usage is TRBJ2-7, with TRBD1 as a possible D gene (7 bases). The CDR3 length is 14 residues. The germline V and J ends were trimmed by 8 bases and 3 bases, with 17 bases remaining between them. Germline V gene lookup returns CDR1 SNHLY and CDR2 FYNNEI. The CDR3 sequence is CASLRRGQNYEQYF. The CDR3 DNA is TGTGCCAGCCTACGGAGGGGGCAGAACTACGAGCAGTACTTC.

The chain couples TRBV7-2 to TRBJ2-7; 14 bases align to TRBD2. The CDR3 consists of 15 residues. The V gene end was trimmed by 5 bases and the J gene end by 6 bases; junction bases not matched to a gene: 6. Germline V gives CDR1 SGHTA, CDR2 FQGNSA. Here the CDR3 reads CASSPRLAGGGEQYF. DNA for the CDR3: TGTGCCAGCAGCCCACGACTAGCGGGGGGGGGCGAGCAGTACTTC.

J is TRBJ2-1 and V is TRBV19; maybe TRBD2 (6 bases). The CDR3 runs 13 residues. The V gene's germline CDR1 is LNHDA and CDR2 SQIVND (reference sequence). The germline V and J ends were trimmed by 10 bases and 6 bases, with 16 bases remaining between them. The CDR3 region has the DNA TGTGCCATATCGGGGGACTTACGCAATGAGCAGTTCTTC. It yields the protein CAISGDLRNEQFF.

The chain combines TRBV3-1 (or the pseudogene TRBV3-2) with TRBJ2-7; 10 positions agree with TRBD1. Germline lookup yields CDR1 LGHDT and CDR2 YNNKEL (reference sequence). J gave up 4 bases and V 5 bases, and 5 bases lay outside the gene matches. The CDR3 has 14 residues. CDR3 protein: CASSAGDRGYEQYF. CDR3 coding DNA: TGTGCCAGCAGCGCGGGGGACAGGGGATACGAGCAGTACTTC.

V and J are TRBV19 and TRBJ1-1; D gene ambiguous. The CDR3 is 15 residues long. CDR1 is LNHDA, CDR2 SQIVND, per germline (reference sequence). V gave up 2 bases and J gave up 2 bases, with 12 bases separating them. The CDR3 DNA is TGTGCCAGTAGTATAAATCGGTCGGGAAACACTGAAGCTTTCTTT. The encoded protein is CASSINRSGNTEAFF.

The chain employs TRBV29-1 and TRBJ1-1, with no clear D. Germline V lookup: CDR1 SQVTM, CDR2 ANQGSEA. CDR3 length: 12 residues. Trimming pared 4 bases from V and 6 bases from J, leaving 12 bases between. As DNA, the CDR3 is TGCAGCGTTGGCCGTGGAGGGTCTGAAGCTTTCTTT. Protein product: CSVGRGGSEAFF. The full variable domain, in which reference TRBV29-1 and TRBJ1-1 provide the parts outside the CDR3, is SAVISQKPSRDICQRGTSLTIQCQVDSQVTMMFWYRQQPGQSLTLIATANQGSEATYESGFVIDKFPISRPNLTFSTLTVSNMSPEDSSIYLCSVGRGGSEAFFGQGTRLTVV.